The rows below give T cell receptor beta chains drawn from one sample of a study of T cells in Graves' hyperthyroidism and ophthalmopathy. TCRdb re-called the multiplex PCR reads through MiXCR, storing one row per CDR3 protein. This table holds 600,000 to 850,000 distinct CDR3 sequences, roughly a sixth found once. Sequences were obtained from blood. Receptor source: a woman between 50 and 59 years old with Graves' hyperthyroidism that later progressed to Graves' ophthalmopathy. CDR3s include the opening cysteine and the closing phenylalanine or tryptophan. The D gene is left open where the match is weak. Rows give clone size only sometimes, using once, few, many, or a class for an expanded clone.

cdr3_aa	cdr3_nt	j_call	clone_size	v_call	d_call
CASSQIGASTDTQYF	TGTGCCAGCAGCCAGATCGGGGCTTCCACAGATACGCAGTATTTT	TRBJ2-3	many	TRBV3-1	-
CASSLRNRGPKGSEAFF	TGTGCCAGCAGTTTACGTAATAGGGGGCCCAAAGGGAGTGAAGCTTTCTTT	TRBJ1-1	many	TRBV12-3/TRBV12-4	TRBD1
CASGPGRLVLYEQYF	TGTGCCAGCGGCCCGGGTCGCCTAGTTCTTTACGAGCAGTACTTC	TRBJ2-7	few	TRBV7-8	-
CASSDRVGSGANVLTF	TGTGCCAGCAGTGACAGGGTCGGGTCTGGGGCCAACGTCCTGACTTTC	TRBJ2-6	few	TRBV6-4	-
CASSPRQGSSGNTIYF	TGTGCCAGCAGTCCCCGACAGGGGTCCTCTGGAAACACCATATATTTT	TRBJ1-3	-	TRBV27	TRBD1
CASRGAGNQPQHF	TGTGCCAGCAGAGGGGCCGGCAATCAGCCCCAGCATTTT	TRBJ1-5	many	TRBV3-1	-
CASSRPGTGELFF	TGTGCCAGCAGCCGACCCGGGACCGGGGAGCTGTTTTTT	TRBJ2-2	many	TRBV27	-
CASSPRLSEETQYF	TGTGCCAGCTCACCACGGCTGAGCGAAGAGACCCAGTACTTC	TRBJ2-5	many	TRBV18	-
CASSPPGTPQETQYF	TGTGCCAGCAGCCCTCCCGGGACACCCCAAGAGACCCAGTACTTC	TRBJ2-5	-	TRBV12-3/TRBV12-4	-
CASSSRVNRDSPLHF	TGTGCCAGCAGCTCGAGGGTCAATCGAGATTCACCCCTCCACTTT	TRBJ1-6	many	TRBV7-2	-
CASSPTRVYEQYF	TGTGCCAGCAGCCCCACCCGGGTATACGAGCAGTACTTC	TRBJ2-7	many	TRBV11-2	-
CASSLGAGGYNEQFF	TGTGCCAGCAGTTTGGGGGCAGGAGGTTACAATGAGCAGTTCTTC	TRBJ2-1	many	TRBV12-3/TRBV12-4	-
CANEVARNTEAFF	TGTGCCAACGAAGTCGCGAGGAACACTGAAGCTTTCTTT	TRBJ1-1	many	TRBV12-3/TRBV12-4	-
CASSLDLGRDTF	TGTGCCAGCAGCTTAGATCTAGGCAGGGACACCTTC	TRBJ1-2	-	TRBV11-2	-
CSASGGGGTDTQYF	TGCAGTGCTAGCGGGGGCGGGGGCACAGATACGCAGTATTTT	TRBJ2-3	few	TRBV20-1	-
CASSTWTGLDTEAFF	TGTGCCAGCAGTACCTGGACAGGGTTGGACACTGAAGCTTTCTTT	TRBJ1-1	many	TRBV12-3/TRBV12-4	TRBD1
CASSAGDRAYFEQYF	TGTGCCAGCAGCGCGGGGGACAGGGCGTATTTCGAGCAGTACTTC	TRBJ2-7	-	TRBV9	TRBD1
CAISAGPGRNYGYTF	TGTGCCATCAGTGCCGGGCCAGGGCGTAACTATGGCTACACCTTC	TRBJ1-2	many	TRBV10-3	-
CASSQASSTDTQYF	TGTGCCAGCAGCCAAGCCTCTAGCACAGATACGCAGTATTTT	TRBJ2-3	few	TRBV4-2	-
CASSSTGGLSDTQYF	TGTGCCAGCTCATCGACAGGGGGCCTCTCAGATACGCAGTATTTT	TRBJ2-3	-	TRBV18	TRBD1
CASSPTGSYSPLHF	TGTGCCAGCAGCCCAACAGGGTCGTACTCACCCCTCCACTTT	TRBJ1-6	-	TRBV12-3/TRBV12-4	-
CASSPAGHYGYTF	TGTGCCAGCAGCCCGGCGGGGCACTATGGCTACACCTTC	TRBJ1-2	many	TRBV7-2	-
CASSYELALADTQYF	TGTGCCAGCAGTTACGAACTAGCGTTGGCAGATACGCAGTATTTT	TRBJ2-3	-	TRBV6-5	TRBD2
CSAPTDRGGYGYTF	TGCAGCGCTCCTACGGACAGGGGTGGATATGGCTACACCTTC	TRBJ1-2	few	TRBV29-1	TRBD1
CASSEGDRVNSPLHF	TGTGCCAGCAGCGAAGGGGACAGAGTTAATTCACCCCTCCACTTT	TRBJ1-6	few	TRBV9	TRBD1
CASSTRTGSAGELFF	TGTGCCAGCAGTACCCGGACAGGGTCGGCCGGGGAGCTGTTTTTT	TRBJ2-2	few	TRBV12-3/TRBV12-4	TRBD1
CSASPYRVEEAFF	TGCAGTGCTAGCCCCTACAGGGTAGAAGAAGCTTTCTTT	TRBJ1-1	many	TRBV20-1	-
CASSQERDTLEEAQYF	TGTGCCAGCAGCCAGGAACGGGACACTCTGGAAGAGGCCCAGTACTTC	TRBJ2-5	once	TRBV3-1	-
CASSFVSYNEQFF	TGTGCCAGCAGTTTTGTCAGTTACAATGAGCAGTTCTTC	TRBJ2-1	many	TRBV12-3/TRBV12-4	-
CASSQVGTGAFKQYF	TGTGCCAGCAGCCAAGTGGGGACAGGGGCGTTCAAGCAGTACTTC	TRBJ2-7	few	TRBV14	TRBD1
CASNRGTSGGGNEQFF	TGTGCCAGCAACCGAGGGACTAGCGGGGGTGGAAATGAGCAGTTCTTC	TRBJ2-1	many	TRBV2	TRBD2
CASSVAMRNGYTF	TGTGCCAGCAGCGTAGCCATGCGCAATGGCTACACCTTC	TRBJ1-2	few	TRBV9	-
CSVEDLAGNEQFF	TGCAGCGTTGAAGATCTCGCCGGGAATGAGCAGTTCTTC	TRBJ2-1	-	TRBV29-1	-
CASSLARAGNQPQHF	TGTGCCAGCAGCTTAGCCAGGGCCGGGAATCAGCCCCAGCATTTT	TRBJ1-5	few	TRBV7-2	-
CASSTQHRVTTNEKLFF	TGTGCCAGTAGTACCCAGCACAGGGTGACAACTAATGAAAAACTGTTTTTT	TRBJ1-4	few	TRBV19	-
CASSLVGGENYNEQFF	TGTGCCAGCAGCTTGGTGGGGGGGGAAAACTACAATGAGCAGTTCTTC	TRBJ2-1	-	TRBV7-8	TRBD2
CASSLTSRRDYGYTF	TGTGCCAGCAGTTTGACTTCCCGGCGGGACTATGGCTACACCTTC	TRBJ1-2	-	TRBV27	-
CASSLAPTGEQYF	TGTGCCAGCAGCTTAGCACCAACAGGGGAGCAGTACTTC	TRBJ2-7	few	TRBV7-2	-
CASYTGEYNSPLHF	TGCGCCAGCTACACAGGGGAATATAATTCACCCCTCCACTTT	TRBJ1-6	-	TRBV4-1	TRBD1
CASSTVGVPNQPQHF	TGTGCCAGTAGTACAGTAGGGGTTCCCAATCAGCCCCAGCATTTT	TRBJ1-5	-	TRBV19	-
CAWSGGVQNIQYF	TGTGCCTGGAGTGGTGGGGTCCAGAACATTCAGTACTTC	TRBJ2-4	few	TRBV30	-